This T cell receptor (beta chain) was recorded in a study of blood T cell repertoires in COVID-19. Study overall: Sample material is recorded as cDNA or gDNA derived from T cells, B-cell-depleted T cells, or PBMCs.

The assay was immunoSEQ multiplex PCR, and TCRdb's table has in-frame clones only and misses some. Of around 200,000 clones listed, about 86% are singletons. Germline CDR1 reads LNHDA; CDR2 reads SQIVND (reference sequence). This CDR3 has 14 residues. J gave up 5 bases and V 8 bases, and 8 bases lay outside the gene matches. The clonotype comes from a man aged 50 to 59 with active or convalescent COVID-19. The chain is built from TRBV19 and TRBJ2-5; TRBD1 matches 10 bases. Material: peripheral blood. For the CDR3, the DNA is TGTGCCAGTTCTATCGACAGGGGGCAGGAGACCCAGTACTTC. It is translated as CASSIDRGQETQYF. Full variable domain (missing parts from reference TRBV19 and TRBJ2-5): DGGITQSPKYLFRKEGQNVTLSCEQNLNHDAMYWYRQDPGQGLRLIYYSQIVNDFQKGDIAEGYSVSREKKESFPLTVTSAQKNPTAFYLCASSIDRGQETQYFGPGTRLLVL.